This T cell receptor beta chain came from a study of cytomegalovirus exposure and HLA in healthy donors. About the research overall: Of all 400 or so donors who were genotyped, 75% to 90% belonged to the Caucasian-associated ancestry cluster. Broader study findings: In an earlier analysis, most TCR beta V segments were productive about 87% or about 30% of the time. Among CMV-associated TCR beta chains, most appeared HLA-restricted in a later analysis.

Trimming took 7 bases from V and 0 from J, leaving 10 bases between them. Germline V gives CDR1 MNHNS, CDR2 SASEGT. This CDR3 is built from 14 residues. PCR was performed using 60 Vbeta and 13 Jbeta primers. TCRdb's copy holds only in-frame clones and misses some; the assay was immunoSEQ multiplex PCR. The table lists tens of thousands of clones, approximately 68% of them singletons, with over 5% in the top ten. Of note for this clone: Its antigen is currently unknown.

The V call is TRBV6-1, the J call TRBJ1-3; maybe TRBD1 (6 bases). The sample consisted of PBMCs. This clonotype originated in a boy aged 10-17 years in good health and CMV-seropositive. CDR3 loop: CASTRQASGNTIYF. CDR3 bases: TGTGCCAGCACGAGACAGGCCTCTGGAAACACCATATATTTT.